A single sample gave rise to the 23 T cell receptor beta chains below, sequenced in a study of neoadjuvant anti-PD-1 for oral cavity cancer. Libraries were prepared by immunoSEQ multiplex PCR; TCRdb keeps only in-frame clonotypes and omits some of them. Among some 66,000 clones listed, around 88% were seen once. The sample in question was PBMCs, obtained before nivolumab (anti-PD-1) treatment. The source is a person between 40 and 79 years old with oral cavity squamous cell carcinoma.

This sequence joins TRBV7-2 and TRBJ2-3, with 8 bases aligning to TRBD2. This CDR3 is built from 15 residues. Germline-derived CDR1 and CDR2 are SGHTA and FQGNSA. V was pared by 5 bases and J by 8 bases, with 12 bases of the junction left unmatched. This CDR3 is CASSPGLAGRGTQYF. The CDR3 DNA reads TGTGCCAGCAGCCCTGGACTAGCAGGGAGGGGTACGCAGTATTTT.

This clone was detected a few times. CDR3 DNA: TGTGCCAGCAGCGTCTCAGGGGGCGAGGTGGAGACCCAGTACTTC. This encodes CASSVSGGEVETQYF. This chain links TRBV9 with TRBJ2-5; 8 bases fit TRBD1. From germline, CDR1 is SGDLS and CDR2 YYNGEE. Trimming removed 2 bases from V and 5 bases from J; junction bases left unmatched: 8. The CDR3 is made up of 15 amino acids.

In this sample, this clone turned up once. J is TRBJ1-6 and V is TRBV14, with 8 positions matching TRBD1. Germline trimming cut 0 bases from V and 0 bases from J; bases unmatched to any gene: 13. This CDR3 has 21 amino acids. Looked up from germline, CDR1 is SGHDN and CDR2 is FVKESK. The CDR3: CASSQDPAKLDRGSYNSPLHF. CDR3 sequence (DNA): TGTGCCAGCAGCCAAGATCCGGCAAAACTAGACAGGGGCTCCTATAATTCACCCCTCCACTTT.

The chain combines TRBV6-1 with TRBJ2-7, with a tentative D call TRBD1 (5 bases). V lost 1 base and J lost 0, with 10 bases in between. Germline V gene lookup returns CDR1 MNHNS and CDR2 SASEGT. This CDR3 contains 15 residues. CDR3 sequence reads: CASSEGPGFSYEQYF. For the CDR3, the DNA is TGTGCCAGCAGTGAAGGCCCAGGGTTCTCCTACGAGCAGTACTTC.

V usage is TRBV10-3 and J usage is TRBJ2-3; D remains ambiguous. CDR3 length equals 13 residues. The germline V and J ends were trimmed by 5 bases and 2 bases, with 8 bases remaining between them. Germline-derived CDR1 and CDR2 are ENHRY and SYGVKD. In DNA form, the CDR3 reads TGTGCCATCAGTAGGAATTACACAGATACGCAGTATTTT. Translation gives CAISRNYTDTQYF.

CDR3 protein: CASSSSLPEAFF. CDR3 nucleotide sequence: TGTGCCAGCAGTTCCTCCCTTCCGGAAGCTTTCTTT. This sequence joins TRBV28 and TRBJ1-1; D is uncertain. Germline V gives CDR1 MDHEN, CDR2 SYDVKM. The CDR3 contains 12 residues. Trimming stripped 4 bases from V and 8 bases from J, with 11 bases between.

The chain joins TRBV4-1 to TRBJ2-2, with D perhaps TRBD1 or TRBD2 (5 bases each). Germline V lookup: CDR1 MGHRA, CDR2 YSYEKL. This CDR3 comprises 15 residues. The V end was cut by 8 bases, the J end by 2 bases, with 15 bases between. The CDR3 loop is CASQPMGPNTGELFF. The CDR3 bases are TGCGCCAGCCAGCCGATGGGACCCAACACCGGGGAGCTGTTTTTT.

This sequence joins TRBV4-2 and TRBJ2-1; D uncertain. The CDR3 contains 17 residues. Trimming took off 1 base at V and 0 bases at J, with 13 bases between the two ends. CDR1 is LGHNA, CDR2 YNFKEQ, per germline. CDR3 in DNA: TGTGCCAGCAGCCAAGCCTTCCGCGGCTTCTCCTACAATGAGCAGTTCTTC. As protein: CASSQAFRGFSYNEQFF.

The gene calls are TRBV28 and TRBJ1-3; TRBD1 is a possible D gene (5 bases). Trimming stripped 3 bases from V and 0 bases from J, with 6 bases between. This CDR3 contains 14 residues. Germline V CDR1 and CDR2: MDHEN, SYDVKM. The CDR3 protein is CASSLGGSGNTIYF. The CDR3 DNA reads TGTGCCAGCAGTTTGGGGGGCTCTGGAAACACCATATATTTT.

The chain joins TRBV6-5 to TRBJ1-4, with TRBD1 matching over 7 bases. Per the germline V gene, CDR1 is MNHEY and CDR2 is SVGAGI. The CDR3 is 13 residues long. The ends lost 2 bases at V and 7 bases at J; junction bases unmatched: 1. The CDR3 DNA sequence: TGTGCCAGCAGTTACCGGGACAGTGAAAAACTGTTTTTT. It specifies CASSYRDSEKLFF.

The genes are TRBV5-1 and TRBJ2-7; TRBD2 aligns across 10 bases. Trimming removed 2 bases from V and 5 bases from J; junction bases left unmatched: 4. The CDR3 is 14 residues long. Germline CDR1 SGHRS, CDR2 YFSETQ. The CDR3 nucleotides are TGCGCCAGCAGCTTTGGTAGCGGGGGGAACGAGCAGTACTTC. Its protein product is CASSFGSGGNEQYF.

V is TRBV7-8 and J is TRBJ1-1; TRBD1 matches 7 bases. The trim removed 7 bases at V and 4 bases at J, leaving 15 bases unmatched. The CDR3 extends over 16 amino acids. Germline loops: CDR1 SGHVS, CDR2 FQNEAQ. Here the CDR3 DNA reads TGTGCCAGCAACCCCCGGACAGGAGGTTGGGCCACTGAAGCTTTCTTT. It codes for CASNPRTGGWATEAFF. The full variable domain, its missing parts supplied by reference TRBV7-8 and TRBJ1-1, is GAGVSQSPRYKVAKRGQDVALRCDPISGHVSLFWYQQALGQGPEFLTYFQNEAQLDKSGLPSDRFFAERPEGSVSTLKIQRTQQEDSAVYLCASNPRTGGWATEAFFGQGTRLTVV.

The genes are TRBV6-5 and TRBJ1-1; 7 bases are a match to TRBD1. With V trimmed by 5 bases and J by 2 bases, 2 bases remained unmatched. This CDR3 contains 13 residues. CDR1 and CDR2 (germline): MNHEY, SVGAGI. CDR3 loop: CASSRQGNTEAFF. In DNA, the CDR3 is TGTGCCAGCAGTCGACAGGGAAACACTGAAGCTTTCTTT.

The chain combines TRBV7-9 with TRBJ1-5; no reliable D call. The CDR3 totals 14 residues. Germline V lookup: CDR1 SEHNR, CDR2 FQNEAQ (reference sequence). V shed 5 bases and J shed 0 bases, with 8 bases lying between them. The CDR3 protein is CASSAGPSNQPQHF. The CDR3 region has the DNA TGTGCCAGCAGCGCCGGTCCTAGCAATCAGCCCCAGCATTTT.

On this clone itself: A read error may account for a junction end that differs from germline. CDR3 in DNA: TGTGCCAGCAGCGCGACAGGCCTCCCCTTC. It yields the protein CASSATGLPF. The chain joins TRBV7-9 to TRBJ1-2, with D tentatively TRBD1 (6 bases). The CDR3 consists of 10 residues. Germline assignment: CDR1 SEHNR and CDR2 FQNEAQ (reference sequence). The whole variable domain, remainder taken from reference TRBV7-9 and TRBJ1-2, is DTGVSQNPRHKITKRGQNVTFRCDPISEHNRLYWYRQTLGQGPEFLTYFQNEAQLEKSRLLSDRFSAERPKGSFSTLEIQRTEQGDSAMYLCASSATGLPFGSGTRLTVV.

This chain connects TRBV7-2 to TRBJ2-3; D is ambiguous. V lost 2 bases to trimming and J lost 2 bases, with 8 bases between them. The germline CDR1 and CDR2 sequences are SGHTA and FQGNSA. This CDR3 has 14 amino acids. CDR3 amino acids: CASSLNRITDTQYF. In DNA, the CDR3 is TGTGCCAGCAGCTTAAATCGGATCACAGATACGCAGTATTTT.

In nucleotides, the CDR3 is TGTGCCAGCAGTGACAGGGACACCGGGGAGCTGTTTTTT. Translating gives CASSDRDTGELFF. The J gene is TRBJ2-2, the V gene TRBV6-1; tentatively, D is TRBD1 (5 bases). The CDR3 consists of 13 residues. Germline CDR1 is MNHNS and CDR2 is SASEGT. Deletions cut 3 bases from V and 3 bases from J, with 5 bases between.

This rearrangement joins TRBV28 to TRBJ1-5; no definite D call. Trimming shortened V by 6 bases and J by 6 bases, and 15 bases separated the two germline ends. From germline, CDR1 is MDHEN and CDR2 SYDVKM. CDR3 size: 14 residues. The CDR3 sequence: CASSWRAVSQPQHF. In nucleotides, the CDR3 is TGTGCCAGCAGCTGGAGGGCGGTGAGTCAGCCCCAGCATTTT.

The rearrangement links TRBV6-5 to TRBJ1-2; 12 nucleotides match TRBD1. The V gene's germline CDR1 is MNHEY and CDR2 SVGAGI. This CDR3 region has 15 residues. The V and J ends lost 4 bases and 4 bases, in that order; junction bases with no gene match: 4. CDR3 protein: CASSSGTGGAYGYTF. CDR3 coding DNA: TGTGCCAGCAGTTCCGGGACAGGGGGCGCCTATGGCTACACCTTC.

The CDR3: CASSFGLNTEAFF. CDR3 coding DNA: TGTGCCAGCAGTTTTGGACTAAACACTGAAGCTTTCTTT. The J gene is TRBJ1-1, the V gene TRBV27; D gene unclear. V lost 3 bases to trimming and J lost 2 bases, with 7 bases between them. CDR3 size: 13 residues. Germline values: CDR1 MNHEY, CDR2 SMNVEV (reference sequence).

The J gene is TRBJ1-1, the V gene TRBV2; possible D gene TRBD1, 6 bases. V was cut by 5 bases and J by 4 bases, with 11 bases left in between. Germline V CDR1 and CDR2: SNHLY, FYNNEI. The CDR3 spans 13 residues. CDR3 residues: CASSLQGPTEAFF. CDR3 in DNA: TGTGCCAGCAGTTTACAGGGACCCACTGAAGCTTTCTTT.

CDR3 nucleotide sequence: TGTGCCATCAGTGACATCTCGGGCGGGAGTCGGGAGACCCAGTACTTC. This sequence encodes CAISDISGGSRETQYF. V and J are TRBV10-3 and TRBJ2-5; TRBD2 matches 7 bases. J was trimmed by 5 bases and V by 3 bases; bases with no gene match: 12. CDR3 length: 16 residues. Germline V gene data show CDR1 as ENHRY and CDR2 as SYGVKD.

The CDR3 nucleotides read TGTGCCAGTAGTATGGGGGTGCAGGGGATGGGCGAGCAGTACTTC. Protein product: CASSMGVQGMGEQYF. This sequence joins TRBV19 and TRBJ2-7; weak D call: TRBD1 (6 bases). Germline CDR1 reads LNHDA; CDR2 reads SQIVND (reference sequence). CDR3 length equals 15 residues. Trimming shortened V by 3 bases and J by 6 bases, and 18 bases separated the two germline ends.